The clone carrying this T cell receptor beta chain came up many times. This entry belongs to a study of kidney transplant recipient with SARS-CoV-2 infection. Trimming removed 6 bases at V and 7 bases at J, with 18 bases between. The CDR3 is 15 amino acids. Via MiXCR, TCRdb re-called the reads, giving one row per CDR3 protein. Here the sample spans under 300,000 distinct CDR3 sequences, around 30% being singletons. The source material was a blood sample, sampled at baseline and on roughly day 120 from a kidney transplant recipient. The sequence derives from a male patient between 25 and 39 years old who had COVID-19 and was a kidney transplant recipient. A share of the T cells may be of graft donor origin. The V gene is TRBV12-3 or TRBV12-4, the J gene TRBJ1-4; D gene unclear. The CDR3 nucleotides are TGTGCCAGCAGCCCCACCCACCTTTGGGGTGAAAAACTGTTTTTT. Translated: CASSPTHLWGEKLFF.